A single sample is the source of the 27 T cell receptor beta chains below, sequenced in a study of T cells in Graves' hyperthyroidism and ophthalmopathy. RNA transcripts gave rise to amplified TCR beta CDR3 regions. The HTBI primer set served for first-round RT-PCR of the TCR CDR3. TCRdb fed the multiplex PCR reads into MiXCR, producing one record per CDR3 protein. The sample holds about 360,000 distinct CDR3 sequences, approximately 13% seen once. The sample taken for sequencing was blood. The origin of the receptors is a woman between 18 and 29 years old with Graves' hyperthyroidism.

There are many counts of this clonotype. This rearrangement joins TRBV11-2 to TRBJ2-4, with a possible D match to TRBD1 (6 bases). Germline loops: CDR1 SGHAT, CDR2 FQNNGV. The CDR3 has 13 amino acids. V was trimmed by 8 bases and J by 6 bases, leaving 14 bases between them. As DNA, the CDR3 is TGTGCCAGCGCTGTCGGGACACGAAACATTCAGTACTTC. This encodes CASAVGTRNIQYF.

This clonotype was seen a handful of times. The chain joins TRBV15 to TRBJ2-3, with D perhaps being TRBD1 or TRBD2 (5 bases each). The CDR3 has 13 residues. Trimming removed 8 bases from V and 2 bases from J, with 11 bases in between. CDR1 is LNHNV, CDR2 YYDKDF, per germline (reference sequence). For the CDR3, the DNA is TGTGCCACCGGGGGATCAAACACAGATACGCAGTATTTT. The encoded protein is CATGGSNTDTQYF.

This chain joins TRBV24-1 and TRBJ2-1; 14 positions match TRBD2. V was pared by 6 bases and J by 0 bases, with 9 bases of the junction left unmatched. The CDR3 contains 19 residues. Germline assignment: CDR1 KGHDR and CDR2 SFDVKD. CDR3 in DNA: TGTGCCACCAGTAGTCCGGGACTAGCGGGGGCGTCCTCCTACAATGAGCAGTTCTTC. This gives the protein CATSSPGLAGASSYNEQFF.

This clonotype has ten or more counts. Written as DNA, the CDR3 is TGTGCCAGCAGCCAAGGCACAGGGATGAATCAGCCCCAGCATTTT. It specifies CASSQGTGMNQPQHF. The chain joins TRBV3-1 to TRBJ1-5; perhaps TRBD1 as D (6 bases). Germline assignment: CDR1 LGHDT and CDR2 YNNKEL (reference sequence). The V gene lost 1 base and the J gene lost 4 bases, with 11 bases spanning the gap. The CDR3 consists of 15 residues.

This chain connects TRBV14 to TRBJ1-1; 9 nucleotides match TRBD1. The V gene end was trimmed by 4 bases and the J gene end by 0 bases; junction bases not matched to a gene: 12. This CDR3 is built from 18 residues. Germline-derived CDR1 and CDR2 are SGHDN and FVKESK. The CDR3: CASSPTFGQGPMNTEAFF. DNA of the CDR3: TGTGCCAGCAGCCCCACGTTTGGACAGGGGCCTATGAACACTGAAGCTTTCTTT.

This clonotype showed up many times. CDR3 protein: CARERGGTEAFF. The CDR3 DNA sequence: TGTGCCCGGGAGAGGGGAGGCACTGAAGCTTTCTTT. The chain is built from TRBV30 and TRBJ1-1, with a possible D match to TRBD1 (5 bases). The V gene lost 8 bases and the J gene lost 4 bases, with 14 bases spanning the gap. Per germline, CDR1 GTSNPN and CDR2 SVGIG (reference sequence). The CDR3 extends over 12 amino acids.

This clonotype was recorded many times. J is TRBJ1-3 and V is TRBV20-1; D is perhaps TRBD1 (5 bases). Germline CDR1 DFQATT, CDR2 SNEGSKA (reference sequence). The CDR3 has 15 residues. V was pared by 6 bases and J by 0 bases, with 15 bases between. The CDR3 sequence is CSAEGRSSSGNTIYF. In nucleotides, the CDR3 is TGCAGTGCAGAGGGACGGTCAAGCTCTGGAAACACCATATATTTT.

This clonotype was observed a few times. The J gene is TRBJ1-5, the V gene TRBV19; unclear D gene. V dropped 6 bases and J dropped 5 bases, with 8 bases sitting between them. The CDR3 is 12 residues long. CDR1 LNHDA and CDR2 SQIVND come from the germline V gene (reference sequence). This CDR3 reads CASRFGDQPQHF. CDR3 bases: TGTGCCAGTAGATTTGGTGATCAGCCCCAGCATTTT.

The sample holds many counts of this clonotype. The chain carries TRBV5-1 and TRBJ2-3, with 7 bases aligning to TRBD2. Germline V CDR1 and CDR2: SGHRS, YFSETQ. The ends lost 4 bases at V and 2 bases at J; junction bases unmatched: 4. CDR3 length: 14 amino acids. CDR3 in DNA: TGCGCCAGCAGCGCGCGGGGGACCACAGATACGCAGTATTTT. This gives the protein CASSARGTTDTQYF.

This clonotype was seen ten or more times. The J gene is TRBJ1-6, the V gene TRBV14; TRBD1 is a possible D gene (5 bases). This CDR3 has 13 amino acids. Germline V lookup: CDR1 SGHDN, CDR2 FVKESK. Trimming stripped 4 bases from V and 8 bases from J, with 9 bases between. The CDR3 loop reads CASSPRGDSPLHF. CDR3 bases: TGTGCCAGCAGCCCCCGAGGGGATTCACCCCTCCACTTT.

This clonotype was seen only a few times. The V call is TRBV27, the J call TRBJ2-1; possibly TRBD1 for D (6 bases). CDR3 length equals 12 residues. The ends were cut back, 6 bases at V and 9 bases at J, with 12 bases in the middle. CDR1 is MNHEY and CDR2 is SMNVEV in the germline V gene (reference sequence). CDR3 coding DNA: TGTGCCAGCAGGACAGGACCCGCTGAGCAGTTCTTC. Translation gives CASRTGPAEQFF.

This clonotype was picked up many times. The V and J genes are TRBV20-1 and TRBJ1-4, with D possibly matching TRBD1 (6 bases). Trimming left V 1 base short and J 7 bases short, with 13 bases between. The CDR3 loop spans 14 amino acids. Germline V gene sequence: CDR1 DFQATT, CDR2 SNEGSKA (reference sequence). CDR3 protein: CSARVTGRFEKLFF. CDR3 sequence (DNA): TGCAGTGCTAGAGTGACAGGACGGTTTGAAAAACTGTTTTTT.

This clonotype has a handful of counts. The rearrangement joins TRBV6-1 to TRBJ1-3; TRBD1 matches 9 bases. Germline V gives CDR1 MNHNS, CDR2 SASEGT. J gave up 4 bases and V 7 bases, and 8 bases lay outside the gene matches. This CDR3 region has 15 residues. The CDR3 bases are TGTGCCAGCAAGGGACAGGGAGCGTACGGAAACACCATATATTTT. This codes for CASKGQGAYGNTIYF.

This clonotype was picked up a small number of times. J is TRBJ1-1 and V is TRBV3-1; D call uncertain. This CDR3 comprises 14 residues. V was cut by 3 bases and J by 1 base, with 9 bases left in between. CDR1 LGHDT and CDR2 YNNKEL come from the germline V gene (reference sequence). The CDR3 DNA reads as TGTGCCAGCAGCCATGGTCGGGGGAACACTGAAGCTTTCTTT. Amino acids: CASSHGRGNTEAFF.

This clonotype was seen ten or more times. The genes are TRBV6-1 and TRBJ2-7, with 13 bases matching TRBD2. The CDR3 length is 16 residues. Germline trimming cut 6 bases from V and 2 bases from J; bases unmatched to any gene: 7. Germline-derived CDR1 and CDR2 are MNHNS and SASEGT. CDR3 in amino acids: CASRSPGLAGPYEQYF. In DNA form, the CDR3 reads TGTGCCAGCAGAAGCCCGGGACTAGCGGGACCCTACGAGCAGTACTTC.

This clonotype was seen repeatedly, ten times or more. This chain uses TRBV2 with TRBJ1-3, with D unclear. Germline V lookup: CDR1 SNHLY, CDR2 FYNNEI. The V and J ends lost 6 bases and 0 bases respectively, with 9 bases between them. This CDR3 is built from 14 residues. The CDR3 protein is CASRDGHSGNTIYF. The DNA for the CDR3 is TGTGCCAGCAGGGACGGCCACTCTGGAAACACCATATATTTT.

J is TRBJ1-4 and V is TRBV20-1; D unclear. Germline assignment: CDR1 DFQATT and CDR2 SNEGSKA (reference sequence). Trimming pared 0 bases from V and 7 bases from J, leaving 6 bases between. The CDR3 runs to 12 residues. The CDR3 sequence: CSARERGEKLFF. In nucleotides, the CDR3 is TGCAGTGCTAGAGAACGAGGTGAAAAACTGTTTTTT.

This clonotype was seen many times. V and J are TRBV27 and TRBJ1-4, with a tentative D call TRBD1 (5 bases). Germline V gives CDR1 MNHEY, CDR2 SMNVEV (reference sequence). This CDR3 contains 20 residues. Trimming took off 6 bases at V and 3 bases at J, with 29 bases between the two ends. CDR3 loop: CASSSLSFSPRGSANEKLFF. The CDR3 coding sequence is TGTGCCAGCAGCAGTTTATCTTTTTCGCCTCGGGGGTCGGCTAATGAAAAACTGTTTTTT.

The chain joins TRBV30 to TRBJ2-4, with 9 positions matching TRBD1. Germline trimming cut 2 bases from V and 1 base from J; bases unmatched to any gene: 9. CDR3 size: 17 residues. Germline V gene data show CDR1 as GTSNPN and CDR2 as SVGIG (reference sequence). DNA for the CDR3: TGTGCCTGGAGTACGGGGAGACAGGGGGAGGCCAAAAACATTCAGTACTTC. Translating it yields CAWSTGRQGEAKNIQYF.

This clonotype was observed a handful of times. This chain connects TRBV4-1 to TRBJ2-7, with TRBD2 matching over 9 bases. Germline V lookup: CDR1 MGHRA, CDR2 YSYEKL. Germline trimming cut 4 bases from V and 3 bases from J; bases unmatched to any gene: 7. The CDR3 has 15 amino acids. CDR3 coding DNA: TGCGCCAGCAGCCGATTAGCGGGAGCCAGCTACGAGCAGTACTTC. Residues: CASSRLAGASYEQYF.

This clonotype occurred many times. The genes are TRBV12-3 or TRBV12-4 and TRBJ2-3, with TRBD2 matching over 10 bases. This CDR3 has 16 amino acids. The V gene end was trimmed by 3 bases and the J gene end by 5 bases; junction bases not matched to a gene: 8. The CDR3 reads CASSFYLAGVEDTQYF. The CDR3 nucleotides are TGTGCCAGCAGTTTTTACCTAGCGGGAGTAGAAGATACGCAGTATTTT.

This clonotype occurred many times. V and J are TRBV11-1 and TRBJ1-5; a possible D gene is TRBD1 (5 bases). The CDR3 spans 13 residues. In germline, CDR1 is SGHAT, CDR2 FQDESV (reference sequence). V shed 4 bases and J shed 5 bases, with 9 bases lying between them. CDR3 in amino acids: CASSSGLDQPQHF. The DNA for the CDR3 is TGTGCCAGCAGCTCAGGGCTAGATCAGCCCCAGCATTTT.

This clonotype was detected many times. This rearrangement joins TRBV20-1 to TRBJ2-5; 8 bases agree with TRBD2. CDR3 size: 14 residues. Germline CDR1 reads DFQATT; CDR2 reads SNEGSKA (reference sequence). The V gene end was trimmed by 3 bases and the J gene end by 1 base; junction bases not matched to a gene: 4. The CDR3: CSASPGLVQETQYF. The CDR3 coding sequence is TGCAGTGCTAGCCCGGGACTAGTCCAAGAGACCCAGTACTTC.

This clonotype was counted at least ten times. V usage is TRBV3-1 and J usage is TRBJ2-4, with 9 nucleotides matching TRBD1. The CDR3 extends over 14 amino acids. The V gene end was trimmed by 0 bases and the J gene end by 12 bases; junction bases not matched to a gene: 6. CDR1 and CDR2 from the germline V gene are LGHDT and YNNKEL (reference sequence). The CDR3 DNA is TGTGCCAGCAGCCAAGATTTACAGGGGGCGGCTCAGTACTTC. Its protein is CASSQDLQGAAQYF.

This clonotype was seen repeatedly, ten times or more. V gene TRBV6-1 combines with J gene TRBJ2-4; 8 nucleotides match TRBD1. The length of the CDR3 is 14 residues. J gave up 6 bases and V 4 bases, and 5 bases lay outside the gene matches. Germline CDR1 MNHNS, CDR2 SASEGT. The CDR3: CASSVAGGGNIQYF. The CDR3 DNA reads as TGTGCCAGCAGTGTGGCAGGGGGCGGAAACATTCAGTACTTC.

The sample holds many counts of this clonotype. The gene calls are TRBV10-2 and TRBJ1-4; D gene ambiguous. Germline values: CDR1 WSHSY, CDR2 SAAADI. CDR3 length: 15 amino acids. V was cut by 3 bases and J by 2 bases, with 10 bases left in between. In nucleotides, the CDR3 is TGCGCCAGCAGTGATTATCCGGCCACTAATGAAAAACTGTTTTTT. Translation gives CASSDYPATNEKLFF.

The chain employs TRBV27 and TRBJ2-6; TRBD1 matches at 10 bases. Trimming cost V 4 bases and J 4 bases; bases outside gene matches: 7. Looked up from germline, CDR1 is MNHEY and CDR2 is SMNVEV (reference sequence). The CDR3 covers 17 residues. The CDR3 DNA is TGTGCCAGCAGTTCAAGGACAGGGGGGCTAGGGGCCAACGTCCTGACTTTC. Its protein is CASSSRTGGLGANVLTF. The entire variable domain, with the rest obtained from reference TRBV27 and TRBJ2-6, is as follows: EAQVTQNPRYLITVTGKKLTVTCSQNMNHEYMSWYRQDPGLGLRQIYYSMNVEVTDKGDVPEGYKVSRKEKRNFPLILESPSPNQTSLYFCASSSRTGGLGANVLTFGAGSRLTVL.